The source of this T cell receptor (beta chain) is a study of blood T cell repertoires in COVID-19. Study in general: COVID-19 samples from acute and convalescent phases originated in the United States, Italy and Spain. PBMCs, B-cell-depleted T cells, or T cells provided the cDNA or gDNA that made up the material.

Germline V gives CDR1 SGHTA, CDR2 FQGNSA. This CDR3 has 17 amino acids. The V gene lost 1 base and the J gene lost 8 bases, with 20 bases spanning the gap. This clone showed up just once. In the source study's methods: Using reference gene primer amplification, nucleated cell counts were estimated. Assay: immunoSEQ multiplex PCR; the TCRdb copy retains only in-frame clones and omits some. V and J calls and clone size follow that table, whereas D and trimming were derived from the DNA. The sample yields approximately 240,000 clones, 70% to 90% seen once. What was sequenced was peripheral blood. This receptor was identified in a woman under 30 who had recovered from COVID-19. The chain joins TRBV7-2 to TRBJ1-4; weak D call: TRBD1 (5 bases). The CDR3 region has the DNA TGTGCCAGCAGCTTAGGACCCCGTGGGGGGTTGGGCGAAAAACTGTTTTTT. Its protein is CASSLGPRGGLGEKLFF.